The rows below give T cell receptor beta chains drawn from one sample of a study of T cells in Graves' hyperthyroidism and ophthalmopathy. From the multiplex PCR reads, TCRdb called clonotypes with MiXCR, one entry per CDR3 protein. The sample yields about 560,000 distinct CDR3 sequences, approximately 14% seen once. The source material was blood. These receptors all come from a woman in her thirties or forties with Graves' hyperthyroidism. CDR3s include the opening cysteine and the closing phenylalanine or tryptophan. A D gene is named only where the DNA matches it firmly. Size is omitted from some rows. Given values are once, few, many or a class for expanded clones.

J,D,V,size,DNA,CDR3
TRBJ1-2,-,TRBV18,many,TGTGCCAGCTCACACTCGGGGGACTATGGCTACACCTTC,CASSHSGDYGYTF
TRBJ2-7,-,TRBV7-3,-,TGTGCCAGCAGCTTACTCCCCGGCGGATCCTACGAGCAGTACTTC,CASSLLPGGSYEQYF
TRBJ2-2,-,TRBV7-3,-,TGTGCCAGCAGCACATCAGGGCCCGGGGAGCTGTTTTTT,CASSTSGPGELFF
TRBJ2-7,TRBD1,TRBV6-1,few,TGTGCCAGCGGCTCAGGGGGACCTACAGAGCAGTACTTC,CASGSGGPTEQYF
TRBJ2-5,-,TRBV29-1,many,TGCAGCGTCGCGTCGGGTGCTTTACAAGAGACCCAGTACTTC,CSVASGALQETQYF
TRBJ2-3,TRBD2,TRBV11-3,few,TGTGCCAGCAGCACTCGCGGGAGTAATTCAGATACGCAGTATTTT,CASSTRGSNSDTQYF
TRBJ2-3,-,TRBV11-3,many,TGTGCCAGCAGCCCAGAGTGGAGCACAGATACGCAGTATTTT,CASSPEWSTDTQYF
TRBJ2-1,TRBD2,TRBV10-3,few,TGTGCCTCCTCCGGGACTAGCTCCGACGATGAGCAGTTCTTC,CASSGTSSDDEQFF
TRBJ1-1,-,TRBV3-1,many,TGTGCCAGCAGCCCCCAGGGAGGGAGGACTGAAGCTTTCTTT,CASSPQGGRTEAFF
TRBJ2-7,-,TRBV11-2,many,TGTGCCAGCAGCTTAGATCGGGCACTATACGAGCAGTACTTC,CASSLDRALYEQYF
TRBJ2-6,-,TRBV6-1,many,TGTGCCAGCAGTGGCCGGGCCAGAGGACCGGGGGCCAACGTCCTGACTTTC,CASSGRARGPGANVLTF
TRBJ2-5,TRBD2,TRBV20-1,-,TGCAGTGCTAAATCGGGGGGACGACAAGAGACCCAGTACTTC,CSAKSGGRQETQYF
TRBJ2-2,TRBD1,TRBV5-1,-,TGCGCCAGCAGCTTGGGAGGTGGACAGGGCGATACCGGGGAGCTGTTTTTT,CASSLGGGQGDTGELFF
TRBJ1-2,-,TRBV20-1,-,TGCAGTGTTACGGGACTCCGGTTGAGAAAAAACTATGGCTACACCTTC,CSVTGLRLRKNYGYTF
TRBJ1-1,-,TRBV30,many,TGTGCCTGGAGTGTGGGAGGGCCGGACACTGAAGCTTTCTTT,CAWSVGGPDTEAFF
TRBJ1-5,-,TRBV5-6,many,TGTGCCAGCAGTAATGGGATGGGGAATCAGCCCCAGCATTTT,CASSNGMGNQPQHF
TRBJ2-5,-,TRBV3-1,many,TGTGCCAGCAGCCAAGGAACTCGAGAGACCCAGTACTTC,CASSQGTRETQYF
TRBJ1-2,-,TRBV28,many,TGTGCCAGCAGGAAACAGGGACCTGCGGGCGGCTACACCTTC,CASRKQGPAGGYTF
TRBJ2-2,TRBD2,TRBV7-9,many,TGTGCCAGCAGCTTGCAAAGCGGGAACAAGAACACCGGGGAGCTGTTTTTT,CASSLQSGNKNTGELFF
TRBJ2-7,TRBD1,TRBV7-9,many,TGTGCCAGCAGCCCCGGGACAGGGGGAGGGTACGAGCAGTACTTC,CASSPGTGGGYEQYF
TRBJ1-5,TRBD1,TRBV5-6,few,TGTGCCAGCAGCTTGGGGGGACAGGGGGCACACCAGCCCCAGCATTTT,CASSLGGQGAHQPQHF
TRBJ2-3,-,TRBV3-1,many,TGTGCCAGCAGCCTTAAGGGGGGAGGAGGGACAGATACGCAGTATTTT,CASSLKGGGGTDTQYF
TRBJ1-5,-,TRBV28,many,TGTGCCAGCAGTTTAGTGAATGAGCCCCAGCATTTT,CASSLVNEPQHF
TRBJ2-3,TRBD1,TRBV4-1,-,TGCGCCAGCAGCCAAGGACAGGGTCAGTTGGATACGCAGTATTTT,CASSQGQGQLDTQYF
TRBJ1-6,TRBD1,TRBV6-5,many,TGTGCCAGCAGTTACCGGACAGGGGATAATTCACCCCTCCACTTT,CASSYRTGDNSPLHF
TRBJ2-7,-,TRBV6-1,many,TGTGCCAGCAGTGTGGACGGAATCGCCTACGAGCAGTACTTC,CASSVDGIAYEQYF
TRBJ1-1,-,TRBV2,-,TGTGCCAGCATGCTTAGACGGGTGAACACTGAAGCTTTCTTT,CASMLRRVNTEAFF
TRBJ1-4,-,TRBV9,few,TGTGCCAGCAGCGTAGAAAGGACCGGTGACAAACTGTTTTTT,CASSVERTGDKLFF
TRBJ2-1,-,TRBV11-3,-,TGTGCCAGCCGCTCGGCCGAAGTGACTGCCTACAATGAGCAGTTCTTC,CASRSAEVTAYNEQFF